This is a list of T cell receptor beta chains from one sample in a study of T cells in localized non-small cell lung cancer. Here immunoSEQ multiplex PCR was the method, and the copy in TCRdb shows in-frame clones only, minus some. The table includes tens of thousands of clones, under 85% detected once. The sequencing used peripheral blood, collected before any cancer treatment. These receptors were collected from a female donor aged 60 or older with stage II squamous cell lung carcinoma. The CDR3 runs from the conserved cysteine through the conserved F or W. Fields, in order: D gene, V gene, clone size, J gene, CDR3 protein, CDR3 DNA. D genes are given only for firm matches. Expanded clones are given a class, and other clones once, few, many or no size at all.

d_gene: -; v_gene: TRBV5-1; abundance: -; j_gene: TRBJ2-3; CDR3aa: CASNPSSRATDTQYF; CDR3nt: TGCGCCAGCAACCCTAGTAGCAGGGCCACAGATACGCAGTATTTT
d_gene: TRBD1; v_gene: TRBV19; abundance: -; j_gene: TRBJ1-6; CDR3aa: CASSIDQTGQLTSLHF; CDR3nt: TGTGCCAGTAGTATAGATCAGACAGGGCAGCTCACATCCCTCCACTTT
d_gene: -; v_gene: TRBV11-2; abundance: -; j_gene: TRBJ1-5; CDR3aa: CASSPSSTSNQPQHF; CDR3nt: TGTGCCAGCAGCCCATCCAGCACCAGCAATCAGCCCCAGCATTTT
d_gene: -; v_gene: TRBV7-2; abundance: -; j_gene: TRBJ1-2; CDR3aa: CASSFSREPNYGYTF; CDR3nt: TGTGCCAGCAGCTTCTCCAGGGAGCCTAACTATGGCTACACCTTC
d_gene: -; v_gene: TRBV5-1; abundance: -; j_gene: TRBJ1-2; CDR3aa: CASSLSQAGYTF; CDR3nt: TGCGCCAGCAGCTTATCTCAGGCCGGCTACACCTTC
d_gene: TRBD1; v_gene: TRBV6-5; abundance: -; j_gene: TRBJ2-7; CDR3aa: CASTRGDRDYEQYF; CDR3nt: TGTGCCAGCACCCGAGGGGACAGGGACTACGAGCAGTACTTC
d_gene: -; v_gene: TRBV19; abundance: -; j_gene: TRBJ1-4; CDR3aa: CASSSQAFATNEKLFF; CDR3nt: TGTGCCAGTAGTAGCCAGGCTTTTGCAACTAATGAAAAACTGTTTTTT
d_gene: TRBD1; v_gene: TRBV5-1; abundance: -; j_gene: TRBJ1-2; CDR3aa: CASSLFGTGDPRAGYTF; CDR3nt: TGCGCCAGCAGCTTATTTGGGACAGGGGATCCCCGGGCCGGCTACACCTTC
d_gene: -; v_gene: TRBV5-4; abundance: -; j_gene: TRBJ1-2; CDR3aa: CASSRPGDYGYTF; CDR3nt: TGTGCCAGCAGCCGGCCCGGGGATTATGGCTACACCTTC
d_gene: -; v_gene: TRBV5-1; abundance: -; j_gene: TRBJ1-4; CDR3aa: CASSLGRQGNEKLFF; CDR3nt: TGCGCCAGCAGCTTGGGACGTCAGGGGAATGAAAAACTGTTTTTT
d_gene: TRBD1; v_gene: TRBV29-1; abundance: -; j_gene: TRBJ2-1; CDR3aa: CSAHRGPGNEQFF; CDR3nt: TGCAGCGCGCACAGGGGGCCGGGCAATGAGCAGTTCTTC
d_gene: TRBD2; v_gene: TRBV5-1; abundance: -; j_gene: TRBJ2-2; CDR3aa: CASSLLLAGAANTGELFF; CDR3nt: TGCGCCAGCAGCCTCTTGCTAGCGGGGGCCGCGAACACCGGGGAGCTGTTTTTT
d_gene: -; v_gene: TRBV9; abundance: -; j_gene: TRBJ1-2; CDR3aa: CASSDGGQSARYTF; CDR3nt: TGTGCCAGCAGCGACGGAGGACAGAGCGCCCGCTACACCTTC
d_gene: -; v_gene: TRBV27; abundance: -; j_gene: TRBJ2-7; CDR3aa: CASSPAGTVYEQYF; CDR3nt: TGTGCCAGCAGTCCCGCCGGGACGGTCTACGAGCAGTACTTC
d_gene: -; v_gene: TRBV25-1; abundance: -; j_gene: TRBJ1-2; CDR3aa: CASSERFGARGSYGYTF; CDR3nt: TGTGCCAGCAGTGAACGGTTTGGGGCTCGGGGGTCCTATGGCTACACCTTC
d_gene: -; v_gene: TRBV6-1; abundance: -; j_gene: TRBJ1-2; CDR3aa: CASSEEQRANYGYTF; CDR3nt: TGTGCCAGCAGTGAAGAACAAAGAGCCAACTATGGCTACACCTTC
d_gene: -; v_gene: TRBV5-4; abundance: once; j_gene: TRBJ1-1; CDR3aa: CASSSYGRTANTEAFF; CDR3nt: TGTGCCAGCAGCTCCTACGGCCGGACAGCGAACACTGAAGCTTTCTTT
d_gene: -; v_gene: TRBV5-1; abundance: few; j_gene: TRBJ1-2; CDR3aa: CASSPEGRGEYGYTF; CDR3nt: TGCGCCAGCAGCCCGGAGGGCAGGGGAGAGTATGGCTACACCTTC
d_gene: TRBD2; v_gene: TRBV19; abundance: -; j_gene: TRBJ2-1; CDR3aa: CASSTLAGAGNEQFF; CDR3nt: TGTGCCAGTAGTACCTTAGCGGGGGCGGGGAATGAGCAGTTCTTC
d_gene: TRBD2; v_gene: TRBV7-3; abundance: -; j_gene: TRBJ2-7; CDR3aa: CASSAIAGGPRNEQYF; CDR3nt: TGTGCCAGCAGCGCCATAGCGGGGGGCCCTAGGAACGAGCAGTACTTC
d_gene: -; v_gene: TRBV20-1; abundance: -; j_gene: TRBJ2-1; CDR3aa: CSVPGLNEQFF; CDR3nt: TGCAGTGTTCCGGGTCTCAATGAGCAGTTCTTC
d_gene: -; v_gene: TRBV6-1; abundance: -; j_gene: TRBJ2-5; CDR3aa: CASSVRTGIGETQYF; CDR3nt: TGTGCCAGCAGTGTGCGCACAGGGATCGGGGAGACCCAGTACTTC
d_gene: -; v_gene: TRBV7-2; abundance: -; j_gene: TRBJ1-1; CDR3aa: CASSTRLNTEAFF; CDR3nt: TGTGCCAGCAGCACCCGATTGAACACTGAAGCTTTCTTT
d_gene: TRBD1; v_gene: TRBV6-6; abundance: -; j_gene: TRBJ1-1; CDR3aa: CAVRLQGAGPEAFF; CDR3nt: TGTGCCGTTCGTCTACAGGGGGCGGGTCCTGAAGCTTTCTTT
d_gene: -; v_gene: TRBV6-6; abundance: -; j_gene: TRBJ1-2; CDR3aa: CASSSVVYYGYTF; CDR3nt: TGTGCCAGCAGCTCCGTGGTTTACTATGGCTACACCTTC
d_gene: TRBD2; v_gene: TRBV5-3; abundance: few; j_gene: TRBJ2-3; CDR3aa: CARSLWLAGLTPSTSTDTQYF; CDR3nt: TGTGCCAGAAGCTTGTGGCTAGCGGGGCTTACACCATCCACTAGCACAGATACGCAGTATTTT
d_gene: -; v_gene: TRBV5-1; abundance: -; j_gene: TRBJ2-2; CDR3aa: CASSPLRTAVPGELFF; CDR3nt: TGCGCCAGCAGCCCGTTGAGGACAGCCGTACCTGGGGAGCTGTTTTTT
d_gene: -; v_gene: TRBV6-5; abundance: -; j_gene: TRBJ1-2; CDR3aa: CASSYNRVGYTF; CDR3nt: TGTGCCAGCAGTTATAACAGGGTCGGCTACACCTTC
d_gene: TRBD2; v_gene: TRBV4-1; abundance: -; j_gene: TRBJ2-3; CDR3aa: CASSQELPGAGGTDTQYF; CDR3nt: TGCGCCAGCAGCCAAGAACTCCCCGGAGCGGGGGGCACAGATACGCAGTATTTT
d_gene: TRBD1; v_gene: TRBV6-6; abundance: -; j_gene: TRBJ1-5; CDR3aa: CASSTGAQPQHF; CDR3nt: TGTGCCAGCAGTACAGGGGCCCAGCCCCAGCATTTT
d_gene: -; v_gene: TRBV7-2; abundance: once; j_gene: TRBJ1-6; CDR3aa: CASSTPVESPLHF; CDR3nt: TGTGCCAGCAGCACCCCGGTGGAATCACCCCTCCACTTT
d_gene: TRBD1; v_gene: TRBV7-9; abundance: few; j_gene: TRBJ2-1; CDR3aa: CASSLGWTGLNNEQFF; CDR3nt: TGTGCCAGCAGCTTAGGGTGGACAGGGCTCAACAATGAGCAGTTCTTC
d_gene: -; v_gene: TRBV29-1; abundance: few; j_gene: TRBJ1-1; CDR3aa: CSVWTANTEAFF; CDR3nt: TGCAGCGTGTGGACAGCCAACACTGAAGCTTTCTTT
d_gene: TRBD1; v_gene: TRBV6-1; abundance: -; j_gene: TRBJ2-7; CDR3aa: CASRTRSGQVEGRYF; CDR3nt: TGTGCCAGCAGAACGAGATCCGGACAGGTCGAAGGGAGATACTTC
d_gene: -; v_gene: TRBV19; abundance: -; j_gene: TRBJ1-5; CDR3aa: CASSEAHSQPQHF; CDR3nt: TGTGCCAGTAGTGAGGCACATTCTCAGCCCCAGCATTTT
d_gene: -; v_gene: TRBV6-1; abundance: -; j_gene: TRBJ2-1; CDR3aa: CASSEEVSRSYNEQFF; CDR3nt: TGTGCCAGCAGTGAGGAAGTCTCTCGCTCCTACAATGAGCAGTTCTTC
d_gene: TRBD2; v_gene: TRBV4-3; abundance: -; j_gene: TRBJ2-7; CDR3aa: CASSLRRGGASYEQYF; CDR3nt: TGCGCCAGCAGCCTTCGCCGCGGGGGGGCCTCCTACGAGCAGTACTTC
d_gene: TRBD1; v_gene: TRBV11-2; abundance: few; j_gene: TRBJ1-2; CDR3aa: CASSPSSGTGYGYTF; CDR3nt: TGTGCCAGCAGCCCTTCCTCCGGGACAGGATATGGCTACACCTTC
d_gene: TRBD1; v_gene: TRBV19; abundance: -; j_gene: TRBJ1-2; CDR3aa: CASSIEGTGAYYGYTF; CDR3nt: TGTGCCAGTAGTATAGAGGGGACAGGGGCCTACTATGGCTACACCTTC
d_gene: -; v_gene: TRBV21-1; abundance: -; j_gene: TRBJ2-2; CDR3aa: CASSSAGLAGDTGELFF; CDR3nt: TGTGCCAGCAGCTCCGCGGGACTAGCGGGGGACACCGGGGAGCTGTTTTTT
d_gene: -; v_gene: TRBV10-3; abundance: many; j_gene: TRBJ1-3; CDR3aa: CAIRDSSGNTIYF; CDR3nt: TGTGCCATCAGGGACAGCTCTGGAAACACCATATATTTT
d_gene: -; v_gene: TRBV5-1; abundance: few; j_gene: TRBJ1-5; CDR3aa: CASASYVGQPQHF; CDR3nt: TGCGCCAGCGCCTCATATGTAGGTCAGCCCCAGCATTTT
d_gene: -; v_gene: TRBV12-5; abundance: -; j_gene: TRBJ1-6; CDR3aa: CASGPSSGNSPLHF; CDR3nt: TGTGCTAGTGGTCCCTCCTCAGGGAATTCACCCCTCCACTTT
d_gene: -; v_gene: TRBV13; abundance: -; j_gene: TRBJ2-3; CDR3aa: CASSLRTHWTDTQYF; CDR3nt: TGTGCCAGCAGCCTTCGGACCCACTGGACAGATACGCAGTATTTT
d_gene: TRBD1; v_gene: TRBV4-1; abundance: -; j_gene: TRBJ1-2; CDR3aa: CASSQPGQGAQSGYTF; CDR3nt: TGCGCCAGCAGCCAGCCGGGACAGGGGGCTCAAAGTGGCTACACCTTC
d_gene: -; v_gene: TRBV6-1; abundance: -; j_gene: TRBJ2-5; CDR3aa: CASRVLVKETQYF; CDR3nt: TGTGCCAGCAGGGTCTTGGTGAAAGAGACCCAGTACTTC
d_gene: -; v_gene: TRBV12-5; abundance: -; j_gene: TRBJ1-2; CDR3aa: CASGSRVPEDYGYTF; CDR3nt: TGTGCTAGTGGTTCCAGGGTCCCAGAGGACTATGGCTACACCTTC
d_gene: -; v_gene: TRBV27; abundance: -; j_gene: TRBJ1-6; CDR3aa: CASSLRGIGPPVALHF; CDR3nt: TGTGCCAGCAGTTTAAGGGGGATAGGCCCCCCCGTAGCCCTCCACTTT
d_gene: -; v_gene: TRBV6-5; abundance: -; j_gene: TRBJ1-6; CDR3aa: CASSRPLRYNSPLHF; CDR3nt: TGTGCCAGCAGCCGCCCCTTGAGGTATAATTCACCCCTCCACTTT
d_gene: TRBD2; v_gene: TRBV2; abundance: -; j_gene: TRBJ2-2; CDR3aa: CATSRGREAGELFF; CDR3nt: TGTGCCACTTCACGGGGGAGGGAAGCCGGGGAGCTGTTTTTT